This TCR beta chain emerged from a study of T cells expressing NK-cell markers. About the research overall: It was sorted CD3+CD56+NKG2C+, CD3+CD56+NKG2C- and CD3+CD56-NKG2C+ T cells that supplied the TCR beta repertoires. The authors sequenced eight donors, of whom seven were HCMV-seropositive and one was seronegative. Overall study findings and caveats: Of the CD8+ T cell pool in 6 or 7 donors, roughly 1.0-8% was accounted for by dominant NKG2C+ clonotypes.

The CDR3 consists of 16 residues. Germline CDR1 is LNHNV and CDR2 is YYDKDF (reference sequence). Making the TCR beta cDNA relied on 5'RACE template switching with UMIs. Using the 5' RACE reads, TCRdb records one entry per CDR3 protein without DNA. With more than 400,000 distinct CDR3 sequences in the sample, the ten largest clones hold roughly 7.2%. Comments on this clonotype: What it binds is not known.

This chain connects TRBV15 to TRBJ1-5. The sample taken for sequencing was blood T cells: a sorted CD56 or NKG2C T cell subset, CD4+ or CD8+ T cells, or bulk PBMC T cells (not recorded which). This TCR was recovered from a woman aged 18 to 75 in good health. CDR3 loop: CATSRDKGFGNQPQHF.